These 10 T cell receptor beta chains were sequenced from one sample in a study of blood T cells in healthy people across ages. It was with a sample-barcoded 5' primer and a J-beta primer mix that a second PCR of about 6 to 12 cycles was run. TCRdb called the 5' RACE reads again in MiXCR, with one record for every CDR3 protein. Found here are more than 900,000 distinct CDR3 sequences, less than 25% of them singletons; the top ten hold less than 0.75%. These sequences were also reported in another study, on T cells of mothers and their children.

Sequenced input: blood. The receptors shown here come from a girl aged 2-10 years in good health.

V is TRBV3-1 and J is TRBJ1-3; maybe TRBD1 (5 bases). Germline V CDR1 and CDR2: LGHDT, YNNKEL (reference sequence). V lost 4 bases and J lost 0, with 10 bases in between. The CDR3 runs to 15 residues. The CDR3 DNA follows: TGTGCCAGCAGCCCAAAGACAGCCTCTGGAAACACCATATATTTT. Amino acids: CASSPKTASGNTIYF.

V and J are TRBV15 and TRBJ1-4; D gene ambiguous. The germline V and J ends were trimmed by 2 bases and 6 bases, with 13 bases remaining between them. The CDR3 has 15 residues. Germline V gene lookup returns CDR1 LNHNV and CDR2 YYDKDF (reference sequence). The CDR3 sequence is CATSRFPSGDEKLFF. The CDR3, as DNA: TGTGCCACCAGCAGATTTCCGAGCGGGGATGAAAAACTGTTTTTT.

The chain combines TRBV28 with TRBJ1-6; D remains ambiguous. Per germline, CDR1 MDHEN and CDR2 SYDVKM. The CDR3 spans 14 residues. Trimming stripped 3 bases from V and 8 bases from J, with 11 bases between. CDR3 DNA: TGTGCCAGCAGTTTTCAGGTAGTTGATTCACCCCTCCACTTT. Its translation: CASSFQVVDSPLHF.

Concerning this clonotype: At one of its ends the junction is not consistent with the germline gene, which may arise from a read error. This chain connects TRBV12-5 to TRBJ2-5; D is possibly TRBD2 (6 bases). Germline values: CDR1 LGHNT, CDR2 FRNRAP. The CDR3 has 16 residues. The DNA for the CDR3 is TGTGCTAGCGGTTTCCCTGCCGTAGCGGATCAAGAGACCCAGTACTTC. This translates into CASGFPAVADQETQYF.

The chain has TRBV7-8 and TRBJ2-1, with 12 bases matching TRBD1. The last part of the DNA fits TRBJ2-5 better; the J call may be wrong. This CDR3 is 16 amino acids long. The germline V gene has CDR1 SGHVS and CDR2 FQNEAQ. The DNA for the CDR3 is TGTGCCAGCAGCTTATTCCGGGACAGGGGGCTTGTGACCCAGTACTTC. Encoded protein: CASSLFRDRGLVTQYF.

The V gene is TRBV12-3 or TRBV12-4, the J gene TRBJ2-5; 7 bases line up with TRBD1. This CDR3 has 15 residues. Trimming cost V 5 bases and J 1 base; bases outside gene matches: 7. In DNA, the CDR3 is TGTGCCAGCAGTATCGACAGGGAAGGCCAAGAGACCCAGTACTTC. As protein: CASSIDREGQETQYF.

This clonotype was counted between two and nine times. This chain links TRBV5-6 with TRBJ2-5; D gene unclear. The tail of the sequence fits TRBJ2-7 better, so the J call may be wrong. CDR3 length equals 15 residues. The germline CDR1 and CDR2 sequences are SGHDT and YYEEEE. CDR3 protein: CASSLGVSISYEQYF. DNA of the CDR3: TGTGCCAGCAGCTTGGGCGTATCCATTTCCTACGAGCAGTACTTC.

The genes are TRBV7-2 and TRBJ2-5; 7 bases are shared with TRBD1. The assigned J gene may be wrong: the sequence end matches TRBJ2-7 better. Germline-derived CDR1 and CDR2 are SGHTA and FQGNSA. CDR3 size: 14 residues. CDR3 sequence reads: CASSFSQGSYEQYF. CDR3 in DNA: TGTGCCAGCAGCTTCTCACAGGGGAGCTACGAGCAGTACTTC.

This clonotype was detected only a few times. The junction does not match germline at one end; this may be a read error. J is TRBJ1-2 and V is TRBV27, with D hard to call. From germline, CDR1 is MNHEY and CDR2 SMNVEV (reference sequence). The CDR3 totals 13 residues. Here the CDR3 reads CASARLELGGYTF. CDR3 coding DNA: TGTGCCAGCGCCCGGCTAGAATTGGGTGGCTATACCTTC.

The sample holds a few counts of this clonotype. This chain's CDR3 is CASNSGMGETQYF. The CDR3 coding sequence is TGTGCCAGCAATTCCGGGATGGGAGAGACCCAGTACTTC. The chain is built from TRBV6-2 or TRBV6-3 and TRBJ2-5; D is perhaps TRBD2 (5 bases). Deletions cut 7 bases from V and 4 bases from J, with 13 bases between. The CDR3 spans 13 residues. Germline V gives CDR1 MNHEY, CDR2 SVGEGT.